The next 9 T cell receptor beta chains were all read from a single sample in a study of CD8+ T cells in alopecia areata. Cell sorting was performed on pooled cutaneous lymph node cells with CD4, CD8alpha, NKG2D, NKG2ACE and other markers. As the sequencing template, cDNA was produced by extracting RNA and reverse transcribing it. TCRdb keeps only in-frame clones here, not all; method: immunoSEQ multiplex PCR. This sample carries over 250,000 clones and no singletons, and roughly 1.2% goes to the top ten. The sequenced sample consisted of CD4+ T cells sorted from a lymph node. These receptors were taken from a C3H/HeJ mouse with alopecia areata. These mice share the MHC haplotype H2-k.

Remarks on this clone: Gene names are the mouse ones. The read ends 4 residues shy of where the CDR3 ends; the end is completed using the germline J gene. At the DNA level, this CDR3 is encoded by other sequences in the same sample as well. The chain uses TRBV13-1 and TRBJ2-1; 8 bases fit TRBD1. The CDR3 has 14 amino acids. Trimming cost V 0 bases and J 4 bases; bases outside gene matches: 0. The V gene's germline CDR1 is NSHNY and CDR2 SYGAGN. CDR3 bases read: TGTGCCAGCAGTGATGGACAGGGGTATGCT. Protein product: CASSDGQGYA. The whole CDR3 protein is CASSDGQGYAEQFF.

This clone was seen ten or more times. The genes are named according to mouse. The read terminates 4 residues before the CDR3 end, so the remaining end is supplied by the germline J gene. Distinct nucleotide sequences in the sample also encode this CDR3. The chain recombines TRBV13-1 with TRBJ1-1; 8 nucleotides align to TRBD1. The CDR3 length is 12 residues. Germline V lookup: CDR1 NSHNY, CDR2 SYGAGN. The DNA read from the CDR3 is TGTGCCAGCAGTGGGACAGGGACA. Its protein is CASSGTGT. In full, the CDR3 reads CASSGTGTEVFF.

This clone has more than one count but fewer than ten. The gene names here belong to mouse. The sequence runs out 4 residues before the end of the CDR3; the remainder is reconstructed from the germline J gene. This same CDR3 is encoded by further DNA sequences in the sample. The rearrangement links TRBV19 to TRBJ2-1; D not resolved. V lost 4 bases to trimming and J lost 4 bases, with 3 bases between them. The germline gives CDR1 FNHDT, CDR2 SITEND (reference sequence). This CDR3 comprises 11 residues. The CDR3 DNA, read in part, is TGTGCCAGCAGTTCTTATGCT. Amino acid sequence: CASSSYA. The full CDR3 protein reads CASSSYAEQFF.

This clone was seen a handful of times. Genes and germline are mouse. The read terminates 4 residues before the CDR3 end, so the remaining end is supplied by the germline J gene. This CDR3 is also generated by other DNA sequences in the sample. This sequence joins TRBV1 and TRBJ2-1; 10 bases are shared with TRBD1. This CDR3 has 14 residues. Germline assignment: CDR1 NSQYPW and CDR2 LRSPGD (reference sequence). CDR3 bases read: TGCACCTGCAGTGCCGACAGGGGGCGAGCT. This sequence encodes CTCSADRGRA. The entire CDR3 reads CTCSADRGRAEQFF.

About this clone itself: Gene names and germline match the mouse. The read ends 4 residues before the CDR3 terminus; that terminus is restored from the germline J gene. The chain couples TRBV13-1 to TRBJ1-1; tentatively, D is TRBD1 (6 bases). Germline CDR1 NSHNY, CDR2 SYGAGN. CDR3 size: 15 residues. Trimming removed 2 bases from V and 0 bases from J, with 11 bases in between. The CDR3: CASSEEDRTNTEVFF. CDR3 DNA (partial): TGTGCCAGCAGTGAAGAGGACAGAACAAACACA.

There are a few counts of this clone. The gene names here belong to mouse. The read terminates 4 residues ahead of where the CDR3 ends, so the germline J gene completes it. The V call is TRBV31, the J call TRBJ1-1, with a tentative D call TRBD1 (5 bases). V was cut by 1 base and J by 3 bases, with 12 bases left in between. This CDR3 region has 14 residues. CDR1 and CDR2 (germline): GKSSPN, SITVG. The sequenced CDR3 bases are TGTGCCTGGAGTCCCAGGGAGAGAGACACA. Amino acid sequence: CAWSPRERDT. The entire CDR3 sequence reads CAWSPRERDTEVFF.

This clone has a handful of counts. Germline and genes: mouse. Coverage ceases 4 residues before the CDR3 finishes, and the germline J gene fills in the end. The chain carries TRBV1 and TRBJ2-7; 8 bases are shared with TRBD2. CDR1 is NSQYPW and CDR2 is LRSPGD in the germline V gene (reference sequence). V was pared by 0 bases and J by 0 bases, with 1 base of the junction left unmatched. The CDR3 sequence is 15 residues long. The CDR3 DNA, read in part, is TGCACCTGCAGTGCAGACTGGGGGGCCTCCTAT. The encoded protein is CTCSADWGASY. The complete CDR3 protein is CTCSADWGASYEQYF.

In this sample, this clone turned up a few times. Gene names denote mouse genes. The CDR3 is cut off 4 residues early in the read; its end comes from the germline J gene. The J gene is TRBJ2-7, the V gene TRBV31, with 9 bases that match TRBD2. The CDR3 extends over 14 amino acids. J was trimmed by 3 bases and V by 1 base; bases with no gene match: 4. Germline V gene lookup returns CDR1 GKSSPN and CDR2 SITVG. CDR3 amino acids: CAWSRLGEYYEQYF. The sequenced CDR3 bases are TGTGCCTGGAGTCGACTGGGGGAGTACTAT. Full variable domain (remainder filled in from reference TRBV31 and TRBJ2-7): AQTIHQWPVAEIKAVGSPLSLGCTIKGKSSPNLYWYWQATGGTLQQLFYSITVGQVESVVQLNLSASRPKDDQFILSTEKLLLSHSGFYLCAWSRLGEYYEQYFGPGTRLTVL.

This clone showed up just a few times. The germline and genes are mouse ones. Sequencing ends 4 residues short of the CDR3 end; the germline J gene provides the rest. The chain recombines TRBV19 with TRBJ2-5, with 9 bases identical to TRBD2. CDR3 size: 13 residues. CDR1 and CDR2 (germline): FNHDT, SITEND (reference sequence). The covered CDR3 bases are TGTGCCAGCGCCCGACTGGGGGAAGAC. Translating gives CASARLGED. The entire CDR3 protein reads CASARLGEDTQYF.